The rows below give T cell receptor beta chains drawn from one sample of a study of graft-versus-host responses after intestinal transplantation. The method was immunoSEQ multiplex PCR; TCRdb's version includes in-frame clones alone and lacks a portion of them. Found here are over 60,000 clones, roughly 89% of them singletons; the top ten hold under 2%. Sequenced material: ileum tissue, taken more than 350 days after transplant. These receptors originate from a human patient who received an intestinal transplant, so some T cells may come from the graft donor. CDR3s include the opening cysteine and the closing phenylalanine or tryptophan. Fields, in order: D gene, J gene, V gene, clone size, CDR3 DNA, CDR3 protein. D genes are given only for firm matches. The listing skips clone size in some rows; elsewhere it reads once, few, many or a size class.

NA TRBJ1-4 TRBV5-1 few TGCGCCAGCAGCCAGGGGTTGGGTGAAAAACTGTTTTTT CASSQGLGEKLFF
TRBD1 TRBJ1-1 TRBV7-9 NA TGTGCCAGCAGCCCGGGACAGGAGAACACTGAAGCTTTCTTT CASSPGQENTEAFF
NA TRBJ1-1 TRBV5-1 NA TGCGCCAGCAGCTTGGGACAGCCCCCCATTGAAGCTTTCTTT CASSLGQPPIEAFF
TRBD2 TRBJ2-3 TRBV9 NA TGTGCCAGCAGCGTAGTACCGACTAGCGGAAGCACAGATACGCAGTATTTT CASSVVPTSGSTDTQYF
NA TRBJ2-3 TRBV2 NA TGTGCCAGCACCGGGACCAGCGGCACAGATACGCAGTATTTT CASTGTSGTDTQYF
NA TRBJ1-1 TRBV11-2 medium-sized TGTGCCAGCAGCTCAGTCATGAACACTGAAGCTTTCTTT CASSSVMNTEAFF
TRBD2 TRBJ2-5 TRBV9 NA TGTGCCAGCAGCGTGTGGCGGGGGGAGACCCAGTACTTC CASSVWRGETQYF
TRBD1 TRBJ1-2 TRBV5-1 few TGCGCCAGCAGCTTGAGGGACAGCGACTATGGCTACACCTTC CASSLRDSDYGYTF
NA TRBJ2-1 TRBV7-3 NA TGTGCCAGCGCGAATCATGGTTTGGAGGGCCGAAACAATGAGCAGTTCTTC CASANHGLEGRNNEQFF
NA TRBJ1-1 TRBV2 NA TGTGCCAGCAGACTTGGAGGGGAGGGGAACACTGAAGCTTTCTTT CASRLGGEGNTEAFF
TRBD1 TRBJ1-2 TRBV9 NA TGTGCCAGCAGCGTAGGAAACTCGGACAGGGGGGACGGCTACACCTTC CASSVGNSDRGDGYTF
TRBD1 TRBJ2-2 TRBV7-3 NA TGTGCCAGCAGCTTAACGAGGGGGCGAACCGGGGAGCTGTTTTTT CASSLTRGRTGELFF
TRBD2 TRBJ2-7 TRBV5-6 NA TGTGCCAGCAGCTTGGATGGTAGCGGGGAAACCTACGAGCAGTACTTC CASSLDGSGETYEQYF
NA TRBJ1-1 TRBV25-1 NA TGTGCCAGCTTGCAGGGACCTGAAGCTTTCTTT CASLQGPEAFF
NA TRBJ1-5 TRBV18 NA TGTGCCAGCTCACCAACGGGGGAGCCCCAGCATTTT CASSPTGEPQHF
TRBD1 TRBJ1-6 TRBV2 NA TGTGCCAGCAGTGAAAGACAGGGAGATCGCTCACCCCTCCACTTT CASSERQGDRSPLHF
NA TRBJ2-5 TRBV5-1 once TGCGCCAGCAGTTCTTATGGACGGATCCGCTTGGAGACCCAGTACTTC CASSSYGRIRLETQYF
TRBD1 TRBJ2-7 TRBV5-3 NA TGTGCCAGAAGCCTAATATACGTCAAGGGACAGGGGGCAGGGAACGAGCAGTACTTC CARSLIYVKGQGAGNEQYF
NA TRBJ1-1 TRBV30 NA TGTGCCTGGAGTGAGGGGGGGACCACTGAAGCTTTCTTT CAWSEGGTTEAFF
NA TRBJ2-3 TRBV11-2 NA TGTGCCAGCACCACGGTTGGGGGCACAGATACGCAGTATTTT CASTTVGGTDTQYF
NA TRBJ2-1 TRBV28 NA TGTGCCAGCAGTTTCTATGGGGCCCAGACAGTCCCGGGCCACAATGAGCAGTTCTTC CASSFYGAQTVPGHNEQFF
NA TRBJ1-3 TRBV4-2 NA TGTGCCAGCAGCCCGGGACTTCGAAACACCATATATTTT CASSPGLRNTIYF
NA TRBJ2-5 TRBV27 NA TGTGCCAGCAGTTCAGGGCGGGTACAAGAGACCCAGTACTTC CASSSGRVQETQYF
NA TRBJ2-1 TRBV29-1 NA TGCAGCGTTGAGTTATGGGGGGAGCCCCTAAACAATGAGCAGTTCTTC CSVELWGEPLNNEQFF
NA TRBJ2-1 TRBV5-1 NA TGCGCCAGCAGCACTGACCTGGACAGCCGGGAGACGGGGCAGTTCTTC CASSTDLDSRETGQFF
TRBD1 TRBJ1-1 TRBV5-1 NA TGCGCCAGCAGCTTCACAGGGGGCACTGAAGCTTTCTTT CASSFTGGTEAFF
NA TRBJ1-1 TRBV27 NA TGTGCCAGCAGGGGGGCCACTGAAGCTTTCTTT CASRGATEAFF
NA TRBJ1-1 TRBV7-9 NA TGTGCCAGCAGCTTAAGGGAAGCGTTGAGGGAAGCTTTCTTT CASSLREALREAFF
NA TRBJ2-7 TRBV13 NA TGTGCCAGCAGCGACACAGTTAACCTCTACGAGCAGTACTTC CASSDTVNLYEQYF
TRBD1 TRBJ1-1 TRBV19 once TGTGCCAGTAGTACCCAGGGGGCCCTGAACACTGAAGCTTTCTTT CASSTQGALNTEAFF
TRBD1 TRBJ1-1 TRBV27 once TGTGCCAGCAGTTACGACAGGGTGGGGGAAGCTTTCTTT CASSYDRVGEAFF
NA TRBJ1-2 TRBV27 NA TGTGCCAGCAGTTTATGGGGGTCTAACTATGGCTACACCTTC CASSLWGSNYGYTF
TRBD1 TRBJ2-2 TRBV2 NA TGTGCCAGCAGTGAGCGCATCGGGACAGCCGGGGAGCTGTTTTTT CASSERIGTAGELFF
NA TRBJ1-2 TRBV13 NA TGTGCCAGCAGCGGCAGGGACCCCTATGGCTACACCTTC CASSGRDPYGYTF
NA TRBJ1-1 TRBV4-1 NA TGCGCCAGCAGCCAACCCGGCGGACAGAGGAACACTGAAGCTTTCTTT CASSQPGGQRNTEAFF
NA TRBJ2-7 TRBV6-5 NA TGTGCCAGCAGTTACGGGCCAGGGACCCGGGAGCAGTACTTC CASSYGPGTREQYF
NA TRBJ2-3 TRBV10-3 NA TGTGCCATCCGGTTAAGCACAGATACGCAGTATTTT CAIRLSTDTQYF
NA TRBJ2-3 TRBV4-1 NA TGCGCCAGCAGCCTGACGGGAGCCCCATGGAGACCAGATACGCAGTATTTT CASSLTGAPWRPDTQYF
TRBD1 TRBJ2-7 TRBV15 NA TGTGCCACCAGCGTCAGGGGGCTCCAATACGAGCAGTACTTC CATSVRGLQYEQYF
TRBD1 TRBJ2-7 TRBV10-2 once TGCGCCAGCAGTGAGTCGACAGGGGGGAACTACGAGCAGTACTTC CASSESTGGNYEQYF
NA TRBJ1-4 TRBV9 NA TGTGCCAGCAGCGTTCTACCCGACAGGCAGGGTGAAAAACTGTTTTTT CASSVLPDRQGEKLFF
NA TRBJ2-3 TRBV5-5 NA TGTGCCAGCGGAAGGAGAGGGCTCGATACGCAGTATTTT CASGRRGLDTQYF
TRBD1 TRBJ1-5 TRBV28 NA TGTGCCAGCAGTTTTGATCCGGTAGGGGGCGGGGGCAATCAGCCCCAGCATTTT CASSFDPVGGGGNQPQHF
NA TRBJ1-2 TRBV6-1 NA TGTGCCAGCAGTGAAAGGGGGTACGGCTACACCTTC CASSERGYGYTF
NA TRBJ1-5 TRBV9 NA TGTGCCAGCAGCGGTGACAGTAGCAATCAGCCCCAGCATTTT CASSGDSSNQPQHF
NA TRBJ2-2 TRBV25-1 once TGTGCCAGCAGTGGACAGGCCGGGGAGCTGTTTTTT CASSGQAGELFF
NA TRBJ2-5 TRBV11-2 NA TGTGCCAGCAGGTCGAGCCTAATCGGGAAGACCCAGTACTTC CASRSSLIGKTQYF
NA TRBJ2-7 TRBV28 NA TGTGCCAGCGGCAGGCCCTACGAGCAGTACTTC CASGRPYEQYF
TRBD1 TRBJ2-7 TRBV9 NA TGTGCCAGCAGCATATCAGGGGGCTCCTACGAGCAGTACTTC CASSISGGSYEQYF
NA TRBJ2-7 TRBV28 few TGTGCCAGCAGTTTAAAGGTGTGGTCGCGATACGAGCAGTACTTC CASSLKVWSRYEQYF
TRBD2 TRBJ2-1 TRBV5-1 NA TGCGCCAGCACGGGGGGCTCCTACAATGAGCAGTTCTTC CASTGGSYNEQFF
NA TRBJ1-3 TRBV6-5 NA TGTGCCAGCAGGAAACAGCTCTCTGGAAACACCATATATTTT CASRKQLSGNTIYF
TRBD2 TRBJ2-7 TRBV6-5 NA TGTGCCAGCAGTTCCACAACGGGACTAGCAGGGGAGCAGTACTTC CASSSTTGLAGEQYF
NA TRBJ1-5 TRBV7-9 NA TGTGCCAGCAGCTTATCAGGGGACAATCAGCCCCAGCATTTT CASSLSGDNQPQHF
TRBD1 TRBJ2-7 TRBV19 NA TGTGCCAGTATCCTAAAGTTCCGGGACAGGGAGAACGAGCAGTACTTC CASILKFRDRENEQYF
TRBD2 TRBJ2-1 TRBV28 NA TGTGCCAGCAGCCCCCACCTAGCGGGAGGCCGCAATGAGCAGTTCTTC CASSPHLAGGRNEQFF
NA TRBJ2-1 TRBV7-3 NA TGTGCCAGCAGAATTACATACGTCGACTGTCGCTCCTACAATGAGCAGTTCTTC CASRITYVDCRSYNEQFF
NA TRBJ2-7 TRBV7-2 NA TGTGCCAGCAGCCCAAGGCGAGATTTCCTCTACGAGCAGTACTTC CASSPRRDFLYEQYF